Ten or more counts support the clone carrying this TCR beta chain. This sample stems from a study of Graves' ophthalmopathy and Graves' hyperthyroidism. Scientists amplified the TCR beta CDR3 regions from RNA transcripts. HTBI-primed first-round RT-PCR preceded second-round multiplex PCR. TCRdb redid the calling of the multiplex PCR reads with MiXCR, one entry per CDR3 protein. Among 400,000 or so distinct CDR3 sequences, about 17% were seen once, and the ten largest hold 2% to 3%. CDR1 is SGHVS, CDR2 FQNEAQ, per germline. The CDR3 contains 14 residues. The V end lost 5 bases, the J end lost 1 base, and 11 bases lay between the germline ends. In this cohort, patients with other autoimmune diseases, uncontrolled infections, pregnancy or lactation were excluded.

The sequence came from an adult woman with stable Graves' hyperthyroidism. This chain connects TRBV7-8 to TRBJ1-1; D not certain. The sample taken for sequencing was peripheral blood. In nucleotides, the CDR3 is TGTGCCAGCAGCCCAAGGGTTACGAACACTGAAGCTTTCTTT. It encodes CASSPRVTNTEAFF.